Given below is one T cell receptor beta chain in context. Antigen unknown. They got blood RNA out of unsorted whole blood and also pulled out germline DNA. This sample was included in a study of tumor-infiltrating lymphocytes in primary liver carcinoma. Whole-study context: The neoplasms were of stage T1-T3 N0M0, with dimensions of 4.2 to 10 cm across.

Study observations and caveats: The 250 largest clones made up significantly more of tumor than blood repertoires (p = 0.039).

The CDR3 loop spans 15 amino acids. The germline gives CDR1 WNHNN, CDR2 SYGVQD (reference sequence). V was shortened by 4 bases and J by 1 base, with 14 bases between the two germline ends. TCR beta cDNA was reverse-transcribed from roughly 0.45 ug of total RNA. The reaction used a constant-region primer and ProtoScript II reverse transcriptase. Libraries covering TCR beta were generated through three nested multiplex PCR rounds (using a slightly modified ARM-PCR). Investigators reported that the first two PCR rounds, at about 9 cycles each, used TRBV1-TRBV30 forward primers with a C-beta reverse primer. TCRdb recomputed calls from the multiplex PCR reads with MiXCR, one row per CDR3 protein. The sample has about 180,000 distinct CDR3 sequences, 60% seen once.

This TCR was recovered from a man aged 40-49 years with primary liver carcinoma and hepatitis B virus infection. The sequenced sample consisted of peripheral blood. V usage is TRBV10-1 and J usage is TRBJ2-7; D is possibly TRBD2 (6 bases). The chain's CDR3 is CASSGGVEGSYEQYF. CDR3 coding DNA: TGCGCCAGCAGTGGAGGGGTGGAGGGATCCTACGAGCAGTACTTC.